This TCR beta chain was sequenced during a study of blood T cell repertoires in COVID-19. Study-wide context: Donors in the United States, Italy and Spain gave samples during acute or convalescent COVID-19. In each case, the material was cDNA or gDNA derived from T cells, B-cell-depleted T cells, or PBMCs.

The germline V and J ends were trimmed by 3 bases and 1 base, with 6 bases remaining between them. CDR1 and CDR2 from the germline V gene are GTSNPN and SVGIG (reference sequence). This CDR3 has 12 residues. As originally analysed: Scientists estimated how many nucleated cells there were by amplifying reference gene primers. The protocol was immunoSEQ multiplex PCR, while the TCRdb copy is restricted to in-frame clones and leaves out a portion. V, J and clone size are those of that table, while D and trimming were read from the DNA. The data hold approximately 670,000 clones, with over 80% observed a single time.

The sample comprised peripheral blood. The clonotype comes from a woman between 18 and 29 years old with acute or convalescent COVID-19. The chain is built from TRBV30 and TRBJ1-1; D might be TRBD1 (6 bases). CDR3 region: CAWRGQNTEAFF. CDR3 bases: TGTGCCTGGAGGGGACAGAACACTGAAGCTTTCTTT.